The 20 T cell receptor beta chains below all came from one sample that was sequenced in a study of CXCR3-negative and CXCR3-positive naive CD8 T cells. The authors made the TRB cDNA libraries by 5' RACE using UMI labels. Reprocessing the 5' RACE reads, TCRdb reports a single entry for every CDR3 protein and omits DNA. The table lists 100,000 to 150,000 distinct CDR3 sequences. Sequenced sample: naive CXCR3- CD8+ T cells from blood. The subset here: CD45RO-CCR7+CD27+CD95- naive CD8+ T cells lacking CXCR3 (TNR3-). These receptors were obtained from a human donor in good health. Some clones in this sample may be carry-over from other donors' samples.

The rearrangement joins TRBV15 to TRBJ2-1; the TCRdb call, TRBD2, lacks DNA for checking. The CDR3 covers 17 residues. Germline loops: CDR1 LNHNV, CDR2 YYDKDF (reference sequence). The CDR3 loop reads CATSREPLAGPYNEQFF.

The chain joins TRBV5-1 to TRBJ2-2; absent DNA, TCRdb's TRBD2 call cannot be checked. This CDR3 contains 14 residues. Germline-derived CDR1 and CDR2 are SGHRS and YFSETQ. The CDR3 loop is CASSLSREDGELFF.

The rearrangement joins TRBV6-4 to TRBJ2-3. This CDR3 is 13 amino acids long. The V gene's germline CDR1 is MRHNA and CDR2 SNTAGT. The CDR3 protein is CASSAGYTDTQYF.

The chain combines TRBV29-1 with TRBJ2-1; the D call from TCRdb, TRBD1, cannot be confirmed without DNA. The CDR3 is made up of 12 amino acids. CDR1 and CDR2 from the germline V gene are SQVTM and ANQGSEA. CDR3 sequence reads: CSVEVGGSGQFF.

CDR3: CSARAGAYEQYF. This chain links TRBV20-1 with TRBJ2-7; the D call of TRBD1 rests on TCRdb alone, since no DNA is present to check it. Germline CDR1 DFQATT, CDR2 SNEGSKA (reference sequence). The CDR3 loop spans 12 amino acids.

The V call is TRBV21-1, the J call TRBJ2-7; the D call of TRBD1 rests on TCRdb alone, since no DNA is present to check it. TRBV21-1 is tagged as a pseudogene. The CDR3 extends over 16 amino acids. CDR3 amino acids: CASSTLDRFSSYEQYF.

The rearrangement links TRBV29-1 to TRBJ2-2; TCRdb's D gene call, TRBD1, goes unchecked for lack of DNA. This CDR3 comprises 12 residues. Germline V gene lookup returns CDR1 SQVTM and CDR2 ANQGSEA. The chain's CDR3 is CSATGNTGELFF.

The rearrangement joins TRBV2 to TRBJ1-1. Germline lookup yields CDR1 SNHLY and CDR2 FYNNEI. The CDR3 runs to 14 residues. The CDR3 is CASSEFSTNPDAFF.

This sequence joins TRBV6-5 and TRBJ2-7; TCRdb calls TRBD1, which cannot be checked without DNA. Germline V gene lookup returns CDR1 MNHEY and CDR2 SVGAGI. The CDR3 totals 14 residues. CDR3: CASSYGGASYEQYF.

The gene calls are TRBV28 and TRBJ2-3; TCRdb lists TRBD1, though no DNA is available to test this call. CDR1 and CDR2 (germline): MDHEN, SYDVKM. This CDR3 comprises 14 residues. The CDR3 here is CASRPGTGPLRSYF. Looking up the rest from reference TRBV28 and TRBJ2-3 gives the full variable domain: DVKVTQSSRYLVKRTGEKVFLECVQDMDHENMFWYRQDPGLGLRLIYFSYDVKMKEKGDIPEGYSVSREKKERFSLILESASTNQTSMYLCASRPGTGPLRSYFGPGTRLTVL.

The CDR3 loop is CASSRGRGGKNIQYF. The J gene is TRBJ2-4, the V gene TRBV9; with no DNA, the TCRdb D assignment of TRBD1 cannot be verified. The CDR3 runs to 15 residues. In germline, CDR1 is SGDLS, CDR2 YYNGEE.

The rearrangement links TRBV7-9 to TRBJ1-4; TCRdb's D call, TRBD1, is unchecked because there is no DNA. CDR3 size: 17 residues. The germline CDR1 and CDR2 sequences are SEHNR and FQNEAQ (reference sequence). Here the CDR3 reads CASSLGDRSATNEKLFF.

The chain couples TRBV28 to TRBJ2-3; TCRdb calls TRBD1, which cannot be checked without DNA. Germline V lookup: CDR1 MDHEN, CDR2 SYDVKM. This CDR3 contains 18 residues. The CDR3 protein is CASSLGSGGSSSTDTQYF.

V and J are TRBV9 and TRBJ2-6. Germline-derived CDR1 and CDR2 are SGDLS and YYNGEE. This CDR3 region has 14 residues. The CDR3 is CASSSHSGANVLTF.

V gene TRBV12-3 or TRBV12-4 combines with J gene TRBJ2-3; TCRdb returns TRBD2, unconfirmable since there is no DNA. This CDR3 has 15 residues. CDR3 sequence reads: CASSLGGIGTDTQYF.

The chain recombines TRBV5-5 with TRBJ2-7; no DNA is available, so the TRBD1 call from TCRdb remains unchecked. CDR1 is SGHKS, CDR2 YYEKEE, per germline (reference sequence). The CDR3 covers 16 residues. The CDR3 loop reads CASSEPGHDSTYEQYF.

V and J are TRBV5-4 and TRBJ2-7; TCRdb lists TRBD1, though no DNA is available to test this call. Germline CDR1 SGHNT, CDR2 YYREEE (reference sequence). The CDR3 is made up of 14 amino acids. CDR3 sequence reads: CASSPRVGDYEQYF.

V gene TRBV29-1 combines with J gene TRBJ2-1; TCRdb proposes TRBD1, but this gene call is untestable without DNA. The germline CDR1 and CDR2 sequences are SQVTM and ANQGSEA. This CDR3 spans 15 amino acids. The CDR3 protein is CSVDTGTGLENEQFF.

V gene TRBV28 combines with J gene TRBJ2-5; the TCRdb call, TRBD1, lacks DNA for checking. Germline-derived CDR1 and CDR2 are MDHEN and SYDVKM. This CDR3 region has 14 residues. The CDR3 is CASSTGGAWETQYF. The full variable domain, rest sourced from reference TRBV28 and TRBJ2-5, is DVKVTQSSRYLVKRTGEKVFLECVQDMDHENMFWYRQDPGLGLRLIYFSYDVKMKEKGDIPEGYSVSREKKERFSLILESASTNQTSMYLCASSTGGAWETQYFGPGTRLLVL.

The chain uses TRBV20-1 and TRBJ2-1; TCRdb reports TRBD2, a call that lacks DNA to check it against. In germline, CDR1 is DFQATT, CDR2 SNEGSKA (reference sequence). There are 16 residues in the CDR3. CDR3: CSAREVAEKDYNEQFF.